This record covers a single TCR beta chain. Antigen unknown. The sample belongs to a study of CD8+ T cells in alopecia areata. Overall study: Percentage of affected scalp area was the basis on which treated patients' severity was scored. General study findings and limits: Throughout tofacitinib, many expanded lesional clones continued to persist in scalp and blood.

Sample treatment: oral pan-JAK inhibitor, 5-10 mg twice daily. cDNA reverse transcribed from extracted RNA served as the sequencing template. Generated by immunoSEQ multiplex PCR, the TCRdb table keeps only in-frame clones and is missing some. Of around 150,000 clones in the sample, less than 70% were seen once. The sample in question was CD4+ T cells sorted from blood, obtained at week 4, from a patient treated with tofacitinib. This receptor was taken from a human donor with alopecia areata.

The CDR3 spells CASGLVVSDSYNEQFF. The DNA for the CDR3 is TGTGCTAGTGGTTTGGTAGTTTCAGACTCCTACAATGAGCAGTTCTTC. V and J are TRBV12-5 and TRBJ2-1; no clear D. The CDR3 extends over 16 amino acids. The V end lost 0 bases, the J end lost 0 bases, and 9 bases lay between the germline ends. Germline V CDR1 and CDR2: LGHNT, FRNRAP.